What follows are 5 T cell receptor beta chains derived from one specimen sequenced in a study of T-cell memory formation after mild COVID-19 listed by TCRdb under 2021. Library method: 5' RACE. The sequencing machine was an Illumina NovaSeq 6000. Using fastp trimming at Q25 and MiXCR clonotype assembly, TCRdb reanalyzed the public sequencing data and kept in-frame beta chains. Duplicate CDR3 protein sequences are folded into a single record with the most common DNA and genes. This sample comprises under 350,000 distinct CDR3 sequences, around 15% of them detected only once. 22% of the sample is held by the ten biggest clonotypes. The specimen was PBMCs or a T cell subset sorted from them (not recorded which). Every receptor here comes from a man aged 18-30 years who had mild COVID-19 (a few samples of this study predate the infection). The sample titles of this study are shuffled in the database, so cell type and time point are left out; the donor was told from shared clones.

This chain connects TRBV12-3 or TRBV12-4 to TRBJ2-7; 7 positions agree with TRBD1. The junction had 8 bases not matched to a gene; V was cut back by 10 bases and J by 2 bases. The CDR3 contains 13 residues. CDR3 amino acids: CATVQGGTYEQYF. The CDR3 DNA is TGTGCCACCGTCCAAGGGGGCACCTACGAGCAGTACTTC.

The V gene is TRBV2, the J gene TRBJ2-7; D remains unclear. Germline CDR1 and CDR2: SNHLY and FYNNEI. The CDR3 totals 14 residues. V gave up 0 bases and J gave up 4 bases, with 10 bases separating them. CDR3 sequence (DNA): TGTGCCAGCAGTGAAGCGCCGGGCAGGTACGAGCAGTACGTC. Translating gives CASSEAPGRYEQYV.

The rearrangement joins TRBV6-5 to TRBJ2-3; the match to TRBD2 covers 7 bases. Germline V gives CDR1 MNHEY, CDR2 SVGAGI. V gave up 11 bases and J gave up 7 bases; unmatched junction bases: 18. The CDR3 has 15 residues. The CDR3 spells CALGRSGDPGNTQYF. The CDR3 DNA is TGTGCCCTAGGGAGGAGCGGGGACCCCGGGAATACGCAGTATTTT.

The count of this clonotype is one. The CDR3 region is CASSEKDFQETQYF. The DNA for the CDR3 is TGTGCCAGCAGTGAAAAGGACTTCCAAGAGACCCAGTACTTC. This rearrangement joins TRBV6-1 to TRBJ2-5; D may be TRBD2 (5 bases). The germline V gene has CDR1 MNHNS and CDR2 SASEGT. V lost 2 bases to trimming and J lost 1 base, with 8 bases between them. This CDR3 region has 14 residues.

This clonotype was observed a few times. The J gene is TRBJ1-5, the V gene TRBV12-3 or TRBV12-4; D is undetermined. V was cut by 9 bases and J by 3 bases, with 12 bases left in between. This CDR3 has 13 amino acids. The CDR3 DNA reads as TGTGCCAGTGCCCTGTTTATCAATCAGCCCCAGCATTTT. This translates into CASALFINQPQHF.